This T cell receptor beta chain is drawn from a study of control samples from healthy donors and cancer patients. Germline values: CDR1 SEHNR, CDR2 FQNEAQ (reference sequence). The ends lost 5 bases at V and 2 bases at J; junction bases unmatched: 14. This CDR3 is 17 amino acids long. Some clones are missing from TCRdb's copy, which holds only in-frame ones; the method was immunoSEQ multiplex PCR. The table records around 94,000 clones, roughly 93% of them present only once. The chain couples TRBV7-9 to TRBJ2-7, with 8 bases aligning to TRBD2. The specimen was blood. The source of this sequence is a woman aged 30 to 39 in good health. The CDR3 spells CASSTPSTSGNTYEQYF. The CDR3 region has the DNA TGTGCCAGCAGCACCCCCTCAACTAGCGGAAACACCTACGAGCAGTACTTC.